This record concerns one T cell receptor (beta chain) sequence. As yet, its antigen is unknown. One end of the junction does not line up with germline, which may come from a read error. This CDR3 spans 16 amino acids. The germline CDR1 and CDR2 sequences are MNHNS and SASEGT. This specimen comes from a study of cytomegalovirus exposure and HLA in healthy donors. Profiling relied on immunoSEQ multiplex PCR, and the TCRdb table lists in-frame clones only, not all of them. Of 130,000 or so clones listed, roughly nine tenths are singletons. Study observations and caveats: Cytomegalovirus-associated status was assigned to some 160 TCR beta chains.

Separation from the roughly 670-subject first cohort characterized the roughly 120-subject validation cohort, to which the donors belonged. The chain uses TRBV6-1 and TRBJ2-7, with a tentative D call TRBD1 (5 bases). The origin of this receptor is a woman aged 18 to 35 in good health and CMV-seropositive. Sequencing was performed on PBMCs. Here the CDR3 reads CASSESQGYHSYEQYF. The CDR3 coding sequence is TGCGCCAGCAGTGAGTCTCAGGGCTATCACTCCTACGAGCAGTACTTC.